This TCR beta chain came from a study of CD8 T cells in Susac syndrome. About the study: Blood was drawn from patients with Susac syndrome. At that point, they were therapy-naive, on corticosteroids, or on intravenous immunoglobulin alone. Study observations and caveats: CD4+ T cell repertoires in Susac syndrome exhibited no evidence of clonal expansion.

High-throughput TCR beta sequencing covered peripheral CD8+ and CD4+ T cells. It was with random hexamers that roughly 0.5 to 1 ug RNA was reverse transcribed. Coverage of TCR beta CDR3 amplification by immunoSEQ multiplex PCR extended to 54 Vbeta and 13 Jbeta. TCRdb independently ran MiXCR on the immunoSEQ multiplex PCR reads; one entry per CDR3 protein. The sample has 150,000 to 200,000 distinct CDR3 sequences; approximately 94% are singletons. Note on this clonotype: Its target is unknown.

Germline-derived CDR1 and CDR2 are MNHEY and SMNVEV (reference sequence). This CDR3 spans 18 amino acids. The V and J ends lost 6 bases and 0 bases, in that order; junction bases with no gene match: 9. The sequenced sample was CD4+ T cells from PBMCs. The receptor's source is a human donor with Susac syndrome. This sequence joins TRBV27 and TRBJ2-6; 9 bases match TRBD1. For the CDR3, the DNA is TGTGCCAGCAGGGACAGGGGAGTCCTTAGCTCTGGGGCCAACGTCCTGACTTTC. Translating gives CASRDRGVLSSGANVLTF. The entire variable domain, with the rest obtained from reference TRBV27 and TRBJ2-6, is as follows: EAQVTQNPRYLITVTGKKLTVTCSQNMNHEYMSWYRQDPGLGLRQIYYSMNVEVTDKGDVPEGYKVSRKEKRNFPLILESPSPNQTSLYFCASRDRGVLSSGANVLTFGAGSRLTVL.